This T cell receptor beta chain was observed in a study of human T cells and chemical hapten exposure. At the level of the study: Patients having alopecia areata, totalis or universalis were mostly female.

The CDR3 loop spans 14 amino acids. In germline, CDR1 is DFQATT, CDR2 SNEGSKA (reference sequence). Trimming removed 3 bases from V and 2 bases from J; junction bases left unmatched: 7. TCRdb independently ran MiXCR on the RACE reads; one entry per CDR3 protein. Among fewer than 85,000 distinct CDR3 sequences listed, roughly 10% were seen once. Stated time point: patch test 2, 6 weeks after DPC sensitization. Indicated treatment: therapeutic diphenylcyclopropenone sensitization with weekly scalp DPC. This clonotype was counted many times. The chain carries TRBV20-1 and TRBJ2-7; 7 nucleotides match TRBD2. This TCR derives from a young man with alopecia areata. Some clones in this sample may be carry-over from other donors' samples. The source was whole blood, collected in connection with sensitization to the hapten diphenylcyclopropenone (DPC). The CDR3 DNA sequence: TGCAGTGCTAGGAACAGCCGGGGGGCCTACGAGCAGTACTTC. This translates into CSARNSRGAYEQYF.